This TCR beta chain was sequenced in a study of cytomegalovirus exposure and HLA in healthy donors. Study context: Among 150 million to 200 million T cells, an earlier analysis found 90 million to 130 million unique TCR beta sequences.

Comments on this clone: Its antigen is not identified.

The CDR3 spans 13 residues. Trimming left V 7 bases short and J 5 bases short, with 12 bases between. CDR1 is MDHEN, CDR2 SYDVKM, per germline. Study outcomes and limitations: For cytomegalovirus status, the classifier reportedly gave diagnoses with high specificity and sensitivity. TCR association rates varied by HLA locus in a later analysis, with DRB1 highest and HLA-C lowest.

The PCR ran on 60 Vbeta and 13 Jbeta primers. Profiling relied on immunoSEQ multiplex PCR, and the TCRdb table lists in-frame clones only, not all of them. The table shows 150,000 to 200,000 clones, with 75% occurring only once. The receptor was derived from a man between 18 and 29 years old in good health and CMV-seropositive. The chain employs TRBV28 and TRBJ1-5; D is uncertain. Source material: PBMCs. Here the CDR3 DNA reads TGTGCCAGCACCTTAAAATTGTATCAGCCCCAGCATTTT. It yields the protein CASTLKLYQPQHF.